The 26 T cell receptor beta chains below were found in one sample sequenced in a study of early T cells in non-severe SARS-CoV-2 infection. TCRdb recomputed calls from the 5' RACE reads with MiXCR, one row per CDR3 protein. Found here are 35,000 to 45,000 distinct CDR3 sequences, approximately 6.2% of them singletons; the top ten hold roughly 7.7%. The material was whole blood, obtained at baseline. The receptors derive from an adult who was a healthcare worker with PCR-confirmed SARS-CoV-2 infection or an uninfected control (not recorded which).

This clonotype was observed a handful of times. The chain joins TRBV12-3 or TRBV12-4 to TRBJ2-1; the match to TRBD1 covers 10 bases. CDR3 length: 12 amino acids. The trim removed 10 bases at V and 5 bases at J, leaving 2 bases unmatched. CDR3 region: CATGTGDNEQFF. CDR3 DNA sequence: TGTGCCACCGGGACAGGGGACAATGAGCAGTTCTTC.

J is TRBJ1-2 and V is TRBV6-6; 7 bases are shared with TRBD1. Per the germline V gene, CDR1 is MNHNY and CDR2 is SVGAGI (reference sequence). This CDR3 contains 14 residues. Trimming removed 6 bases from V and 2 bases from J; junction bases left unmatched: 6. The CDR3 DNA follows: TGTGCCAGCAGAGAAACAGGGGTAAACTATGGCTACACCTTC. The encoded protein is CASRETGVNYGYTF.

The chain couples TRBV20-1 to TRBJ1-6; 9 bases agree with TRBD1. The CDR3 length is 15 residues. Germline V lookup: CDR1 DFQATT, CDR2 SNEGSKA (reference sequence). The V gene end was trimmed by 7 bases and the J gene end by 7 bases; junction bases not matched to a gene: 11. DNA of the CDR3: TGCAGTGTTCTTACCGGGACAGGGATAAATTCACCCCTCCACTTT. Encoded protein: CSVLTGTGINSPLHF.

This clonotype was found a few times. This chain joins TRBV27 and TRBJ1-1; D is ambiguous. Germline assignment: CDR1 MNHEY and CDR2 SMNVEV (reference sequence). V was trimmed by 2 bases and J by 10 bases, leaving 5 bases between them. The CDR3 is made up of 10 amino acids. DNA of the CDR3: TGTGCCAGCAGTTTAATGTTAGCTTTCTTT. Its translation is CASSLMLAFF.

This clonotype has at least ten counts. The CDR3 region has the DNA TGTGCCAGCAGCTTGTGGAAGACAGGGAATTATGGCTACACCTTC. Translation gives CASSLWKTGNYGYTF. The rearrangement joins TRBV5-4 to TRBJ1-2; 7 bases line up with TRBD1. CDR1 SGHNT and CDR2 YYREEE come from the germline V gene (reference sequence). The CDR3 covers 15 residues. V lost 1 base, J lost 5 bases, and 8 bases stayed unmatched.

The chain has TRBV7-2 and TRBJ1-5; D not resolved. V was shortened by 5 bases and J by 3 bases, with 5 bases between the two germline ends. The CDR3 covers 12 residues. CDR1 SGHTA and CDR2 FQGNSA come from the germline V gene. The CDR3 region is CASSLLNQPQHF. CDR3 nucleotide sequence: TGTGCCAGCAGCCTCCTCAATCAGCCCCAGCATTTT.

This clonotype was detected many times. The chain uses TRBV4-3 and TRBJ2-7; either TRBD1 or TRBD2 may supply D (5 bases each). The ends were cut back, 0 bases at V and 0 bases at J, with 9 bases in the middle. The CDR3 totals 15 residues. Germline lookup yields CDR1 LGHNA and CDR2 YSLEER. CDR3 protein: CASSQDGASSYEQYF. For the CDR3, the DNA is TGCGCCAGCAGCCAAGACGGGGCGAGCTCCTACGAGCAGTACTTC.

This clonotype was seen more than once but under ten times. The V and J genes are TRBV6-5 and TRBJ1-1; no firm D call. The CDR3 loop spans 15 amino acids. Trimming cost V 0 bases and J 5 bases, with 13 bases left between them. Per the germline V gene, CDR1 is MNHEY and CDR2 is SVGAGI. CDR3 coding DNA: TGTGCCAGCAGTTACTCGTGGGCGCCGGGGACTGAAGCTTTCTTT. Its protein product is CASSYSWAPGTEAFF.

The table lists this clonotype with a few counts. V is TRBV2 and J is TRBJ1-5, with 7 bases fitting TRBD1. V lost 7 bases to trimming and J lost 0 bases; unmatched junction nucleotides: 6. The germline gives CDR1 SNHLY, CDR2 FYNNEI. The CDR3 length is 15 residues. The CDR3 nucleotides read TGTGCCAGCACTTCGACAGGGACTAGCAATCAGCCCCAGCATTTT. It is translated as CASTSTGTSNQPQHF.

This chain joins TRBV24-1 and TRBJ2-7; TRBD1 agrees at 8 bases. V was pared by 2 bases and J by 1 base, with 3 bases of the junction left unmatched. In germline, CDR1 is KGHDR, CDR2 SFDVKD. The CDR3 is made up of 15 amino acids. The CDR3 DNA follows: TGTGCCACCAGTGATTCAGGGGGCCGGTCCTACGAGCAGTACTTC. This translates into CATSDSGGRSYEQYF.

The sample holds many counts of this clonotype. The chain joins TRBV7-3 to TRBJ2-2; 7 bases are shared with TRBD1. With V trimmed by 5 bases and J by 0 bases, 3 bases remained unmatched. The CDR3 loop spans 15 amino acids. Germline loops: CDR1 SGHTA, CDR2 FQGTGA. CDR3 amino acids: CASSAGTANTGELFF. CDR3 sequence (DNA): TGTGCCAGCAGCGCCGGGACAGCGAACACCGGGGAGCTGTTTTTT.

Many counts were recorded for this clonotype. The J gene is TRBJ2-1, the V gene TRBV7-9; the D call may be TRBD1 or TRBD2 (5 bases each). CDR1 SEHNR and CDR2 FQNEAQ come from the germline V gene (reference sequence). The CDR3 is 16 amino acids. Trimming removed 4 bases at V and 0 bases at J, with 13 bases between. CDR3 in amino acids: CASSSRDVSSYNEQFF. The CDR3 nucleotides are TGTGCCAGCAGCTCCCGGGACGTCAGCTCCTACAATGAGCAGTTCTTC.

The CDR3 nucleotides read TGTGCCATCAGTGAGTCGGGACAGATGAACACTGAAGCTTTCTTT. Translated, it gives CAISESGQMNTEAFF. The rearrangement joins TRBV10-3 to TRBJ1-1; 7 bases fit TRBD1. The CDR3 runs 15 residues. Germline V gives CDR1 ENHRY, CDR2 SYGVKD. J gave up 0 bases and V 0 bases, and 1 base lay outside the gene matches.

This clonotype showed up many times. This sequence joins TRBV25-1 and TRBJ2-7, with D possibly being TRBD1 or TRBD2 (6 bases each). Trimming left V 4 bases short and J 0 bases short, with 16 bases between. The CDR3 contains 16 residues. From germline, CDR1 is MGHDK and CDR2 SYGVNS. The CDR3 DNA is TGTGCCAGCAGTGCTAATAGGGGGGTTTTCTCCTACGAGCAGTACTTC. This sequence encodes CASSANRGVFSYEQYF.

This clonotype came up a few times. The chain combines TRBV20-1 with TRBJ2-1, with 8 nucleotides matching TRBD2. V was clipped by 0 bases and J by 2 bases; unmatched bases: 6. Germline CDR1 and CDR2: DFQATT and SNEGSKA (reference sequence). This CDR3 has 16 amino acids. The CDR3 nucleotides read TGCAGTGCTAGAGAGGGCGGGGGGACCACCTACAATGAGCAGTTCTTC. Its translation: CSAREGGGTTYNEQFF.

Turning to this clonotype: Since a much larger clone is just one base distant, this may be a read error. The chain joins TRBV20-1 to TRBJ2-5, with 8 bases fitting TRBD2. This CDR3 has 16 amino acids. Looked up from germline, CDR1 is DFQATT and CDR2 is SNEGSKA (reference sequence). The CDR3 coding sequence is TGCAGTGCTAGAGTGGTGATAGCGGGGCTTAGAGAGACCCAGTGCTTC. This sequence encodes CSARVVIAGLRETQCF.

There are many counts of this clonotype. The rearrangement joins TRBV30 to TRBJ2-3; 7 bases match TRBD2. Trimming cost V 1 base and J 0 bases; bases outside gene matches: 10. This CDR3 is 17 amino acids long. Germline lookup yields CDR1 GTSNPN and CDR2 SVGIG (reference sequence). CDR3: CAWSDSLTSRSTDTQYF. As DNA, the CDR3 is TGTGCCTGGAGTGATTCTTTGACTAGCAGGAGCACAGATACGCAGTATTTT.

This sequence joins TRBV12-3 or TRBV12-4 and TRBJ2-1, with TRBD1 identical over 9 bases. Trimming removed 5 bases from V and 6 bases from J; junction bases left unmatched: 5. This CDR3 region has 14 residues. As DNA, the CDR3 is TGTGCCAGCAGTGGGGACAGGGCGTCCAATGAGCAGTTCTTC. Its translation: CASSGDRASNEQFF.

This clonotype was seen a few times. The chain links TRBV19 to TRBJ2-1; weak D call: TRBD2 (6 bases). V lost 3 bases, J lost 0 bases, and 9 bases lay in between. This CDR3 contains 15 residues. Germline V lookup: CDR1 LNHDA, CDR2 SQIVND (reference sequence). CDR3: CASSIAGPSYNEQFF. The CDR3 DNA sequence: TGTGCCAGTAGTATTGCGGGGCCCTCCTACAATGAGCAGTTCTTC.

This clonotype was seen at least ten times. The genes are TRBV10-3 and TRBJ2-7; D is possibly TRBD1 (6 bases). The CDR3 runs 13 residues. Between the trimmed V and J ends, which lost 7 bases and 3 bases, there was a span of 13 bases. CDR1 is ENHRY, CDR2 SYGVKD, per germline. The CDR3 nucleotides read TGTGCCATCATGGGACAAAGATTCTACGAGCAGTACTTC. Its translation is CAIMGQRFYEQYF.

This clonotype was seen a handful of times. The V and J genes are TRBV6-2 or TRBV6-3 and TRBJ2-2, with TRBD2 identical over 11 bases. CDR1 and CDR2 from the germline V gene are MNHEY and SVGEGT. V trimming: 5 bases; J trimming: 4 bases; junction bases outside the gene matches: 12. The CDR3 is 18 residues long. CDR3 loop: CASSKELAGATGTGELFF. The DNA for the CDR3 is TGTGCCAGCAGTAAAGAACTAGCGGGGGCGACCGGCACCGGGGAGCTGTTTTTT.

The genes are TRBV6-2 or TRBV6-3 and TRBJ1-3; tentatively, D is TRBD1 (6 bases). Germline V gene sequence: CDR1 MNHEY, CDR2 SVGEGT. The CDR3 contains 15 residues. With 6 bases removed from V and 0 bases from J, the gap between germline ends came to 12 bases. The DNA of the CDR3 is TGTGCCAGCAGACTTGGACAGAGCTCTGGAAACACCATATATTTT. This codes for CASRLGQSSGNTIYF.

This chain uses TRBV2 with TRBJ1-1; no firm D call. The CDR3 has 14 amino acids. Germline-derived CDR1 and CDR2 are SNHLY and FYNNEI. V lost 1 base and J lost 1, with 7 bases in between. The chain's CDR3 is CASSEERENTEAFF. The DNA for the CDR3 is TGTGCCAGCAGTGAAGAAAGGGAGAACACTGAAGCTTTCTTT.

This clonotype was found many times. The gene calls are TRBV14 and TRBJ1-6, with unresolved D. CDR1 is SGHDN, CDR2 FVKESK, per germline. The V end was cut by 4 bases, the J end by 3 bases, with 10 bases between. This CDR3 region has 15 residues. This CDR3 is CASSPPGLYNSPLHF. CDR3 nucleotides: TGTGCCAGCAGCCCACCCGGCCTCTATAATTCACCCCTCCACTTT.

This clonotype is medium-sized within its sample. The chain combines TRBV5-1 with TRBJ2-1, with 9 positions matching TRBD2. Germline-derived CDR1 and CDR2 are SGHRS and YFSETQ. There are 13 residues in the CDR3. With 6 bases clipped from V and 8 bases from J, the junction kept 6 bases outside the gene matches. CDR3 sequence reads: CASKGSGGHEQFF. For the CDR3, the DNA is TGCGCCAGCAAGGGTAGCGGGGGACATGAGCAGTTCTTC.

As for this clonotype: One end of the junction varies from germline; a read error may be responsible. The rearrangement links TRBV18 to TRBJ1-4; D is uncertain. The V gene's germline CDR1 is KGHSH and CDR2 LQKENI. The CDR3 sequence is 13 residues long. The CDR3 bases are TGTGTCAGCTCATCAGGACTTAATGAAAAACTGTTTTTT. The encoded protein is CVSSSGLNEKLFF.